These 10 T cell receptor beta chains were sequenced from one sample in a study of blood T cell repertoires in COVID-19. Only in-frame clones appear in the TCRdb table, and some are missing; sequencing was by immunoSEQ multiplex PCR. The sample includes 150,000 or so clones, around nine tenths of them seen just once. Specimen: peripheral blood. The receptor source for this set is an older woman with COVID-19, enrolled during active disease.

Only one count was recorded for this clone. V is TRBV9 and J is TRBJ2-3; 7 bases fit TRBD2. Germline values: CDR1 SGDLS, CDR2 YYNGEE. Germline trimming cut 3 bases from V and 3 bases from J; bases unmatched to any gene: 7. The CDR3 has 15 amino acids. This CDR3 reads CASSALGTTTDTQYF. As DNA, the CDR3 is TGTGCCAGCAGCGCCTTAGGGACTACAACAGATACGCAGTATTTT.

The genes are TRBV30 and TRBJ2-5; TRBD1 might be the D (6 bases). The CDR3 has 13 residues. Germline assignment: CDR1 GTSNPN and CDR2 SVGIG (reference sequence). Trimming took off 1 base at V and 2 bases at J, with 8 bases between the two ends. CDR3 region: CAWSGGRQETQYF. CDR3 nucleotides: TGTGCCTGGAGTGGGGGGCGTCAAGAGACCCAGTACTTC.

The chain couples TRBV6-1 to TRBJ1-4, with 9 bases matching TRBD1. J gave up 8 bases and V 4 bases, and 11 bases lay outside the gene matches. CDR3 length: 16 amino acids. CDR1 is MNHNS and CDR2 is SASEGT in the germline V gene. CDR3 region: CASSGREGTGNEKLFF. The CDR3 DNA reads as TGTGCCAGCAGTGGGAGGGAGGGGACAGGGAACGAAAAACTGTTTTTT.

The chain couples TRBV19 to TRBJ1-5, with D tentatively TRBD1 (6 bases). Germline CDR1 and CDR2: LNHDA and SQIVND (reference sequence). Trimming pared 6 bases from V and 0 bases from J, leaving 12 bases between. The CDR3 is made up of 15 amino acids. DNA for the CDR3: TGTGCCAGTAGGGAACAGGGCTATAGCAATCAGCCCCAGCATTTT. Protein product: CASREQGYSNQPQHF.

The rearrangement uses TRBV5-1 and TRBJ1-3; no firm D call. The germline V gene has CDR1 SGHRS and CDR2 YFSETQ. There are 17 residues in the CDR3. With 0 bases removed from V and 0 bases from J, the gap between germline ends came to 13 bases. Here the CDR3 DNA reads TGCGCCAGCAGCTTGGACCCAGGATCCCCCTCTGGAAACACCATATATTTT. Translation: CASSLDPGSPSGNTIYF. Full variable domain (rest looked up from reference TRBV5-1 and TRBJ1-3): KAGVTQTPRYLIKTRGQQVTLSCSPISGHRSVSWYQQTPGQGLQFLFEYFSETQRNKGNFPGRFSGRQFSNSRSEMNVSTLELGDSALYLCASSLDPGSPSGNTIYFGEGSWLTVV.

The V call is TRBV7-2, the J call TRBJ1-1, with TRBD1 matching over 7 bases. V lost 0 bases to trimming and J lost 3 bases; unmatched junction nucleotides: 4. Germline V gene lookup returns CDR1 SGHTA and CDR2 FQGNSA. The CDR3 loop spans 15 amino acids. In DNA, the CDR3 is TGTGCCAGCAGCTTAGCCGGCAGGGGGGACACTGAAGCTTTCTTT. Its protein product is CASSLAGRGDTEAFF.

The chain joins TRBV6-2 or TRBV6-3 to TRBJ1-1; TRBD1 aligns across 8 bases. CDR1 is MNHEY, CDR2 SVGEGT, per germline. CDR3 size: 19 residues. Trimming cost V 2 bases and J 4 bases; bases outside gene matches: 18. The CDR3 here is CASSYRRSGGPTQSTEAFF. The CDR3 DNA reads TGTGCCAGCAGTTACCGGCGTTCAGGGGGCCCTACTCAGAGCACTGAAGCTTTCTTT.

V usage is TRBV7-2 and J usage is TRBJ1-3, with 7 bases fitting TRBD1. Trimming cost V 1 base and J 0 bases; bases outside gene matches: 3. The CDR3 spans 16 residues. CDR1 is SGHTA and CDR2 is FQGNSA in the germline V gene. DNA of the CDR3: TGTGCCAGCAGCTTAGGGACAGGCCACTCTGGAAACACCATATATTTT. This gives the protein CASSLGTGHSGNTIYF. The variable domain in full, with the rest retrieved from reference TRBV7-2 and TRBJ1-3, is GAGVSQSPSNKVTEKGKDVELRCDPISGHTALYWYRQSLGQGLEFLIYFQGNSAPDKSGLPSDRFSAERTGGSVSTLTIQRTQQEDSAVYLCASSLGTGHSGNTIYFGEGSWLTVV.

The chain is built from TRBV25-1 and TRBJ2-5; the match to TRBD1 covers 9 bases. This CDR3 contains 17 residues. The V segment lost 4 bases and the J segment 4 bases; nucleotides outside the gene matches: 13. Germline assignment: CDR1 MGHDK and CDR2 SYGVNS. The CDR3 sequence is CASSGQLGQGRVETQYF. CDR3 DNA sequence: TGTGCCAGCAGTGGACAACTGGGACAGGGACGGGTAGAGACCCAGTACTTC.

V is TRBV21-1 and J is TRBJ1-4; the table's TRBD1 call for D was not verified on the DNA. TRBV21-1 is deemed a pseudogene. CDR3 length: 18 amino acids. CDR3 bases: TGTGCCAGCAGCAAAGAGGGACAGGGGCCTGCAACTAATGAAAAACTGTTTTTT. Its protein product is CASSKEGQGPATNEKLFF.